This TCR beta chain was captured in a study of cytomegalovirus exposure and HLA in healthy donors. General study findings and limits: It is likely that the observed cluster of highly shared sequence variants was a sequencing artifact. Excluded were some V segments that proved indistinguishable, including TRBV6-2 and TRBV6-3.

PCR involved 60 Vbeta and 13 Jbeta primers. The protocol was immunoSEQ multiplex PCR, while the TCRdb copy is restricted to in-frame clones and leaves out a portion. The sample consists of fewer than 350,000 clones, 85% to 90% of them appearing once. Donors consisted of healthy bone marrow donors. In the case of this clone: The antigen remains undetermined.

Germline V gene lookup returns CDR1 SGHTA and CDR2 FQGTGA. Unmatched junction bases numbered 5, after V lost 5 bases and J lost 3 bases. The CDR3 runs to 14 residues. The V and J genes are TRBV7-3 and TRBJ2-3; TRBD1 aligns across 7 bases. The TCR was taken from a woman under 30 in good health and CMV-seronegative. The sequenced sample consisted of PBMCs. CDR3 sequence: CASSPTGVTDTQYF. CDR3 bases: TGTGCCAGCAGCCCCACAGGGGTTACAGATACGCAGTATTTT.